This T cell receptor beta chain was sequenced during a study of follicular helper T cells after annual influenza vaccination. The wider study: Sampling occurred days 0, 7 and 28 after each influenza vaccination. For some subjects, blood spans the 2013-2014, 2014-2015 and 2015-2016 annual vaccinations.

Germline assignment: CDR1 SGHRS and CDR2 YFSETQ. The ends lost 4 bases at V and 9 bases at J; junction bases unmatched: 8. This CDR3 is built from 14 residues. Adults received seasonal inactivated influenza vaccine, with sorted blood CD4 subsets sequenced before and after. Community-dwelling subjects without influenza vaccination in the prior 6 months were enrolled. TCRdb's table, derived via immunoSEQ multiplex PCR, lists solely in-frame clones and lacks some. The sample holds some 11,000 clones, more than 60% seen once. The source was CXCR5- memory CD4+ T cells sorted from blood, collected 6 weeks after influenza vaccination. The chain carries TRBV5-1 and TRBJ2-1; TRBD2 aligns across 9 bases. This TCR derives from an adult who received the influenza vaccine. CDR3 sequence (DNA): TGCGCCAGCAGCGGCGGGGGGGCTTTTGGTGAGCAGTTCTTC. It is translated as CASSGGGAFGEQFF.